These 17 T cell receptor beta chains share one sample of origin, sequenced in a study of shared clonotypes between healthy human individuals. The assay was immunoSEQ multiplex PCR, and TCRdb's table has in-frame clones only and misses some. The sample lists millions of clones; over 90% were seen once. Sample: naive CD4+ T cells from PBMCs. This sample's subset: CD45RA+ positively selected. Every receptor here comes from a man between 18 and 29 years old in good health. Some clones in this sample may be carry-over from other donors' samples.

The V and J genes are TRBV7-6 and TRBJ1-1, with a possible D match to TRBD1 (5 bases). V dropped 5 bases and J dropped 3 bases, with 10 bases sitting between them. CDR3 length: 13 residues. Germline V gives CDR1 SGHVS, CDR2 FNYEAQ. This CDR3 is CASSRGYDTEAFF. The CDR3 DNA reads TGTGCCAGCAGCCGGGGGTACGACACTGAAGCTTTCTTT.

The chain couples TRBV4-2 to TRBJ2-3; maybe TRBD2 (5 bases). Trimming pared 4 bases from V and 3 bases from J, leaving 20 bases between. Germline lookup yields CDR1 LGHNA and CDR2 YNFKEQ. The CDR3 totals 17 residues. The chain's CDR3 is CASSPLAGGGVTDTQYF. The CDR3 region has the DNA TGTGCCAGCAGCCCCCTCGCTGGCGGAGGAGTGACAGATACGCAGTATTTT.

The CDR3 loop reads CASLRGGRGENTEAFF. CDR3 coding DNA: TGTGCCAGCCTTCGTGGGGGGCGAGGAGAGAACACTGAAGCTTTCTTT. The chain combines TRBV7-9 with TRBJ1-1; the D gene is possibly TRBD1 (6 bases). V lost 8 bases, J lost 1 base, and 20 bases lay in between. Per germline, CDR1 SEHNR and CDR2 FQNEAQ (reference sequence). The CDR3 runs 16 residues. Complete variable domain (other parts from reference TRBV7-9 and TRBJ1-1): DTGVSQNPRHKITKRGQNVTFRCDPISEHNRLYWYRQTLGQGPEFLTYFQNEAQLEKSRLLSDRFSAERPKGSFSTLEIQRTEQGDSAMYLCASLRGGRGENTEAFFGQGTRLTVV.

The chain has TRBV4-1 and TRBJ1-3; D uncertain. Trimming pared 1 base from V and 2 bases from J, leaving 6 bases between. This CDR3 is 14 amino acids long. Looked up from germline, CDR1 is MGHRA and CDR2 is YSYEKL. The DNA for the CDR3 is TGCGCCAGCAGCCAAGTCAGAACTGGAAACACCATATATTTT. Protein product: CASSQVRTGNTIYF.

The rearrangement joins TRBV5-1 to TRBJ2-5; 7 nucleotides line up with TRBD2. The J call could be wrong; TRBJ2-7 is a better fit for the DNA end. CDR3 size: 15 residues. From germline, CDR1 is SGHRS and CDR2 YFSETQ. CDR3: CASSGGLQLSYEQYF. As DNA, the CDR3 is TGCGCCAGCAGCGGGGGACTACAACTCTCCTACGAGCAGTACTTC.

The chain is built from TRBV5-8 and TRBJ1-4, with D unclear. V lost 0 bases and J 5 bases, leaving 11 bases between the germline ends. This CDR3 region has 15 residues. CDR1 and CDR2 from the germline V gene are SGHTS and YDEGEE. The CDR3 here is CASSLDGALNEKLFF. DNA for the CDR3: TGTGCCAGCAGCTTGGATGGCGCCTTGAATGAAAAACTGTTTTTT.

This clone has only one observation. The J gene is TRBJ2-1, the V gene TRBV7-3; 7 bases align to TRBD2. J lost 6 bases, V lost 4 bases, and 12 bases had no gene match. This CDR3 contains 16 residues. Germline V CDR1 and CDR2: SGHTA, FQGTGA. The CDR3 nucleotides read TGTGCCAGCAGCTCCGCACGGGAGCGGGGTTCCAATGAGCAGTTCTTC. This sequence encodes CASSSARERGSNEQFF.

This chain links TRBV18 with TRBJ2-3, with TRBD2 identical over 7 bases. This CDR3 comprises 14 residues. The V and J ends lost 3 bases and 4 bases, in that order; junction bases with no gene match: 4. Germline CDR1 is KGHSH and CDR2 is LQKENI. The CDR3 DNA is TGTGCCAGCTCACCGATCCTAGCGGCAGATACGCAGTATTTT. It yields the protein CASSPILAADTQYF.

In its sample, this clone was seen a few times. The chain joins TRBV6-4 to TRBJ1-1, with D possibly TRBD1 on 5 matching bases. This CDR3 is 13 amino acids long. Trimming shortened V by 4 bases and J by 1 base, and 7 bases separated the two germline ends. In germline, CDR1 is MRHNA, CDR2 SNTAGT. The CDR3 sequence: CASSARENTEAFF. The CDR3 bases are TGTGCCAGCAGTGCCAGGGAGAACACTGAAGCTTTCTTT.

The chain couples TRBV5-4 to TRBJ2-1; 13 positions match TRBD2. Germline V gives CDR1 SGHNT, CDR2 YYREEE (reference sequence). The CDR3 totals 15 residues. V gave up 3 bases and J gave up 4 bases; unmatched junction bases: 1. The CDR3 nucleotides are TGTGCCAGCAGCTGGGGACTAGCGGGATACAATGAGCAGTTCTTC. Its translation is CASSWGLAGYNEQFF.

A single count supports this clone. The genes are TRBV28 and TRBJ1-5; D is uncertain. This CDR3 spans 17 amino acids. V shed 7 bases and J shed 6 bases, with 25 bases lying between them. In germline, CDR1 is MDHEN, CDR2 SYDVKM. The CDR3 nucleotides read TGTGCCAGCACCGGATATCCCGCAGAAGGTCAGTCTCAGCCCCAGCATTTT. This sequence encodes CASTGYPAEGQSQPQHF.

V is TRBV15 and J is TRBJ1-5; 10 bases match TRBD1. This CDR3 comprises 16 residues. The germline V gene encodes CDR1 LNHNV and CDR2 YYDKDF (reference sequence). J lost 7 bases, V lost 4 bases, and 10 bases had no gene match. CDR3 in DNA: TGTGCCACCAGCACAACGGACAGGGGGTTCTTCCAGCCCCAGCATTTT. This encodes CATSTTDRGFFQPQHF.

This clone appeared once. This chain connects TRBV28 to TRBJ1-2; 7 bases align to TRBD1. The J segment lost 7 bases and the V segment lost 4 bases, leaving 9 bases of the junction unmatched. This CDR3 is 14 amino acids long. Germline lookup yields CDR1 MDHEN and CDR2 SYDVKM. The CDR3 sequence: CASSSGQRSGGYTF. In DNA, the CDR3 is TGTGCCAGCAGTTCGGGACAGCGAAGCGGTGGCTACACCTTC.

The genes are TRBV7-9 and TRBJ1-1, with 7 nucleotides matching TRBD1. Germline V gene lookup returns CDR1 SEHNR and CDR2 FQNEAQ (reference sequence). The CDR3 sequence is 13 residues long. Trimming at V came to 5 bases and at J to 4 bases, leaving 4 bases not matched to a gene. In DNA form, the CDR3 reads TGTGCCAGCAGCCGACAGGGACCCACTGAAGCTTTCTTT. Protein sequence: CASSRQGPTEAFF.

V is TRBV5-1 and J is TRBJ2-5, with TRBD1 matching over 10 bases. The CDR3 extends over 19 amino acids. V trimming: 3 bases; J trimming: 3 bases; junction bases outside the gene matches: 17. Per the germline V gene, CDR1 is SGHRS and CDR2 is YFSETQ. DNA of the CDR3: TGCGCCAGCAGCTACGATCTAAGTCGTCAAGGACAGGGGGAAGAGACCCAGTACTTC. The encoded protein is CASSYDLSRQGQGEETQYF.

This clone was seen just once. The rearrangement joins TRBV2 to TRBJ2-7; D unclear. This CDR3 comprises 13 residues. Germline loops: CDR1 SNHLY, CDR2 FYNNEI. Trimming took 8 bases from V and 5 from J, leaving 16 bases between them. The CDR3 DNA reads as TGTGCCAGCCACCGACAAGTAAGCCACGAGCAGTACTTC. It translates to CASHRQVSHEQYF.

The chain joins TRBV11-3 to TRBJ2-1, with 8 bases that match TRBD1. Germline CDR1 reads SGHNT; CDR2 reads YENEEA. J was trimmed by 6 bases and V by 4 bases; bases with no gene match: 5. CDR3 size: 14 residues. Here the CDR3 DNA reads TGTGCCAGCAGCTGGGACAGGATCGGCAATGAGCAGTTCTTC. Protein product: CASSWDRIGNEQFF.